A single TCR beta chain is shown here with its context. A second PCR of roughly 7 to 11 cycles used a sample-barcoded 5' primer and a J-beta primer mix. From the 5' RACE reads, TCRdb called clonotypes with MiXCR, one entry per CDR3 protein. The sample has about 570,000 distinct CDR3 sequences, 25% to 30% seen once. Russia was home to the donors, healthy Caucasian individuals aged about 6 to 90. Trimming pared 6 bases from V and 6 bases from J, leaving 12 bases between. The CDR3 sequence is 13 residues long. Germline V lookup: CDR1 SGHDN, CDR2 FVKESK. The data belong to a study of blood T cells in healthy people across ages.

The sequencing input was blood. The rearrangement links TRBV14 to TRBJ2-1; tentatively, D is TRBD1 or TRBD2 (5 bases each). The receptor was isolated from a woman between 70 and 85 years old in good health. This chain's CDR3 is CASRPSGGNEQFF. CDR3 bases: TGTGCCAGCAGGCCAAGTGGGGGCAATGAGCAGTTCTTC.